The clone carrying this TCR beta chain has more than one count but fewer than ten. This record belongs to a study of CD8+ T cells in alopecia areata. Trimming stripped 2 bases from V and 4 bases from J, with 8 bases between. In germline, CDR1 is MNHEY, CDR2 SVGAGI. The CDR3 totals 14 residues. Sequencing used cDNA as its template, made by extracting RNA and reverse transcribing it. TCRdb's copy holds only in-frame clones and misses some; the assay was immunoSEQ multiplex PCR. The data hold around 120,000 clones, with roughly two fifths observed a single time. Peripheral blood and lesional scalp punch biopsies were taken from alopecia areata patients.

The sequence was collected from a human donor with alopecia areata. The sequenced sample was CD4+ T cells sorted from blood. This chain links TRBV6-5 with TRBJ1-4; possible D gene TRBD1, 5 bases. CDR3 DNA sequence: TGTGCCAGCAGTTACGTGGGACTTAATGAAAAACTGTTTTTT. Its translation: CASSYVGLNEKLFF.